Each of the 11 T cell receptor beta chains below was sequenced from the same sample in a study of T-cell reconstitution after alpha-beta-depleted transplantation in children. Unique molecular identifiers were used to barcode this TCRbeta library. TCRdb passed the PCR reads through MiXCR, listing each CDR3 protein once. The data hold 73,000 or so distinct CDR3 sequences, with 4.9% observed a single time. Source: PBMCs, mostly from graft donor cells, taken 180 days after TCRalphabeta/CD19-depleted stem cell transplant. The source is a boy younger than two who had a stem cell transplant for acute myeloid leukemia, so the T cells may come from the graft donor.

This clonotype has at least ten counts. The chain has TRBV7-8 and TRBJ2-3, with TRBD2 matching over 11 bases. V lost 4 bases to trimming and J lost 2 bases; unmatched junction nucleotides: 5. This CDR3 contains 16 residues. Germline CDR1 is SGHVS and CDR2 is FQNEAQ. CDR3 loop: CASSCSGGGDTDTQYF. DNA for the CDR3: TGTGCCAGCAGCTGTAGCGGGGGGGGAGACACAGATACGCAGTATTTT.

In this sample, this clonotype turned up many times. The chain carries TRBV25-1 and TRBJ1-1, with D perhaps matching TRBD1 (6 bases). V shed 0 bases and J shed 3 bases, with 17 bases lying between them. Germline CDR1 MGHDK, CDR2 SYGVNS. CDR3 size: 17 residues. CDR3 loop: CASSEYKRARGYTEAFF. The CDR3 DNA reads as TGTGCCAGCAGTGAATATAAGAGGGCCAGGGGTTACACTGAAGCTTTCTTT.

This clonotype was counted many times. The rearrangement uses TRBV7-9 and TRBJ2-1, with 9 positions matching TRBD1. The CDR3 covers 15 residues. Germline V gene data show CDR1 as SEHNR and CDR2 as FQNEAQ (reference sequence). The ends lost 1 base at V and 7 bases at J; junction bases unmatched: 5. The CDR3 sequence is CASSLVQGARNEQFF. CDR3 sequence (DNA): TGTGCCAGCAGCTTAGTACAGGGGGCAAGAAATGAGCAGTTCTTC.

This clonotype was detected ten times or more. The chain has TRBV5-1 and TRBJ2-2; D is undetermined. The V end was cut by 1 base, the J end by 7 bases, with 14 bases between. The CDR3 sequence is 15 residues long. From germline, CDR1 is SGHRS and CDR2 YFSETQ. The CDR3 protein is CASSLNSHSGGELFF. In DNA form, the CDR3 reads TGCGCCAGCAGCTTGAACAGCCACTCGGGCGGGGAGCTGTTTTTT. The variable domain in full, completed from reference TRBV5-1 and TRBJ2-2, reads KAGVTQTPRYLIKTRGQQVTLSCSPISGHRSVSWYQQTPGQGLQFLFEYFSETQRNKGNFPGRFSGRQFSNSRSEMNVSTLELGDSALYLCASSLNSHSGGELFFGEGSRLTVL.

This clonotype was counted ten times or more. The gene calls are TRBV12-3 or TRBV12-4 and TRBJ2-3; TRBD2 matches 8 bases. CDR3 length equals 15 residues. With 6 bases clipped from V and 2 bases from J, the junction kept 7 bases outside the gene matches. The CDR3 sequence: CASSQSGGVTDTQYF. The CDR3 bases are TGTGCCAGCAGCCAGAGCGGGGGAGTCACAGATACGCAGTATTTT.

Many counts were recorded for this clonotype. The rearrangement uses TRBV5-6 and TRBJ2-3, with unresolved D. In germline, CDR1 is SGHDT, CDR2 YYEEEE. Trimming pared 0 bases from V and 5 bases from J, leaving 7 bases between. This CDR3 contains 13 residues. The CDR3 coding sequence is TGTGCCAGCAGCTTGGGGGCTGGAGATACGCAGTATTTT. Protein sequence: CASSLGAGDTQYF.

This clonotype has a count of ten or more. The chain has TRBV15 and TRBJ1-1; TRBD1 is a possible D gene (5 bases). The germline CDR1 and CDR2 sequences are LNHNV and YYDKDF (reference sequence). The CDR3 spans 21 residues. Trimming removed 2 bases from V and 3 bases from J, with 31 bases in between. This chain's CDR3 is CATSRYIGGVGRGYLDTEAFF. The CDR3 DNA sequence: TGTGCCACCAGCAGATACATCGGAGGGGTTGGGAGGGGCTATCTCGACACTGAAGCTTTCTTT.

This clonotype was picked up many times. The chain is built from TRBV7-6 and TRBJ2-3; TRBD1 matches 7 bases. Trimming cost V 0 bases and J 6 bases; bases outside gene matches: 0. The germline gives CDR1 SGHVS, CDR2 FNYEAQ. The CDR3 has 13 residues. The CDR3 loop reads CASSLAGGDTQYF. CDR3 nucleotides: TGTGCCAGCAGCTTAGCAGGGGGCGATACGCAGTATTTT.

This clonotype was observed at least ten times. This chain joins TRBV20-1 and TRBJ1-4; D ambiguous. The CDR3 has 14 amino acids. Germline loops: CDR1 DFQATT, CDR2 SNEGSKA (reference sequence). Trimming left V 5 bases short and J 6 bases short, with 16 bases between. The CDR3 DNA follows: TGCAGTGCTCCTAGACCCGGGCGGGATGAAAAACTGTTTTTT. As protein: CSAPRPGRDEKLFF.

This clonotype was found many times. CDR3 in amino acids: CSAGQTGELFF. DNA for the CDR3: TGCAGTGCTGGACAGACCGGGGAGCTGTTTTTT. This rearrangement joins TRBV20-1 to TRBJ2-2, with a weak D call TRBD1 (6 bases). The CDR3 is 11 residues long. The germline gives CDR1 DFQATT, CDR2 SNEGSKA (reference sequence). The V end lost 5 bases, the J end lost 5 bases, and 6 bases lay between the germline ends.

This clonotype came up many times. This chain uses TRBV4-3 with TRBJ2-2; tentative D call: TRBD1 (5 bases). Germline V CDR1 and CDR2: LGHNA, YSLEER. The V and J ends lost 1 base and 4 bases respectively, with 16 bases between them. The CDR3 totals 17 residues. CDR3 DNA sequence: TGCGCCAGCAGCCAAGGAGCGCGACAGCCGTTCACCGGGGAGCTGTTTTTT. This codes for CASSQGARQPFTGELFF.